The TCR beta chain under discussion was sequenced for a study of T-cell reconstitution after alpha-beta-depleted transplantation in children. For TCRbeta, the library was prepared with unique molecular identifiers. TCRdb re-called the PCR reads with MiXCR, one entry per CDR3 protein. The sample has roughly 350,000 distinct CDR3 sequences; 10% are singletons. CDR1 is ENHRY, CDR2 SYGVKD, per germline. This CDR3 is built from 13 residues. The germline V and J ends were trimmed by 7 bases and 6 bases, with 16 bases remaining between them. The starting material was PBMCs from the stem cell graft donor, obtained from the stem cell graft. The TCR comes from a human donor who donated a stem cell graft to a child with acute lymphoblastic leukemia. This chain connects TRBV10-3 to TRBJ2-7; no clear D. In DNA form, the CDR3 reads TGTGCCATCACGGAAGCCTTCGGCGCCGAGCAGTACTTC. Protein product: CAITEAFGAEQYF.